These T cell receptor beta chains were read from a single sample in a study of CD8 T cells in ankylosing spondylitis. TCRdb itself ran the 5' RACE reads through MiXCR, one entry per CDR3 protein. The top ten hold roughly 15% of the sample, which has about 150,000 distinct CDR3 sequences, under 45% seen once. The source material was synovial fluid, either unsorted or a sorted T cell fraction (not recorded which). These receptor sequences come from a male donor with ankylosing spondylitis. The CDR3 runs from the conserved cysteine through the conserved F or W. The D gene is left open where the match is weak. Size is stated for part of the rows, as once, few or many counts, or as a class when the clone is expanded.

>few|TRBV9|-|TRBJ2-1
TGTGCCAGCAGCCGGACAGATCCCCTCTCCTACAATGAGCAGTTCTTC
CASSRTDPLSYNEQFF
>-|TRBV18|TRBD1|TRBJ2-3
TGTGCCACCGTGGACAGGGCGGATACGCAGTATTTT
CATVDRADTQYF
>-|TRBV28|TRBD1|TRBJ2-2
TGTGCCAGCAGCTTCGACCGGGACAGGCTAAGAGGCGGGGAGCTGTTTTTT
CASSFDRDRLRGGELFF
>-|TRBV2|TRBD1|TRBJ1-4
TGTGCCAGCAGTTCGACAGGGTGGGAAGATGGCGATGAAAAACTGTTTTTT
CASSSTGWEDGDEKLFF
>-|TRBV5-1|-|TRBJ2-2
TGCGCCAGCAGCTTTGGCGCGACGAACACCGGGGAGCTGTTTTTT
CASSFGATNTGELFF
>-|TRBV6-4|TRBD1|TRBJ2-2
TGTGCCAGCAGTGCAACAGGGGGAGACACCGGGGAGCTGTTTTTT
CASSATGGDTGELFF
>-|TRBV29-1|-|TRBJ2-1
TGCAGCGTTGAAGCGGCTAGCGTCGGAGAGCAGTTCTTC
CSVEAASVGEQFF
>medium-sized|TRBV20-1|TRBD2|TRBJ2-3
TGCAGTGCTACTGGGACTAGTGGTTTGATATCTACGCAGTATTTT
CSATGTSGLISTQYF
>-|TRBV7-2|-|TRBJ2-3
TGTGCCAGCAGCCCACTAGGCCCTTCCATCGATACGCAGTATTTT
CASSPLGPSIDTQYF
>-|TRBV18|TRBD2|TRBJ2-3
TGTGCCAGCTCACCACTGCCGGGACTAGCCCCCCGGTATTTT
CASSPLPGLAPRYF
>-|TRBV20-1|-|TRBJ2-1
TGCAGTGCTACCGACCTAGTGGCCTACAATGAGCAGTTCTTC
CSATDLVAYNEQFF
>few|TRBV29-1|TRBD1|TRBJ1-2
TGCAGCGTTTTCCCCGGGACAGGGTTTCACACCTTC
CSVFPGTGFHTF
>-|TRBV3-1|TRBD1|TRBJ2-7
TGTGCCAGCAGCCCGGACAGGGTTGTGGTTGGGCAGTACTTC
CASSPDRVVVGQYF
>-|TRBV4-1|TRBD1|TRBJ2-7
TGCGCCAGCAGCCCTAGACAGGGCCTCTCCTACGAGCAGTACTTC
CASSPRQGLSYEQYF
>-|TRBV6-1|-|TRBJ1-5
TGTGCCAGCAGTGAAGGGGCGGACCTTCAGCCCCAGCATTTT
CASSEGADLQPQHF
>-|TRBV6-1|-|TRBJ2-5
TGTGCCAGCTGTCCGGGGGAACCTCAAGAGACCCAGTACTTC
CASCPGEPQETQYF
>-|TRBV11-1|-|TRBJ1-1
TGTGCCAGCAGCCAGTTTCCCCCCCTGCTACCCAGAGGGACTGAAGCTTTCTTT
CASSQFPPLLPRGTEAFF
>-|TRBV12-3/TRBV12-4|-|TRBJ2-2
TGTGCCAGCCGCCCGCGGGTAGGGTCCTGGCATCCCGGGGAGCTGTTTTTT
CASRPRVGSWHPGELFF
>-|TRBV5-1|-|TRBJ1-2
TGCGCCAGCAGCTTGGAACCTGACGGAGGCTACACCTTC
CASSLEPDGGYTF
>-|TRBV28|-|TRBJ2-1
TGTGCCAGCAGTTTATGGCCTCAGTTGGGGGTCGGTGAGCAGTTCTTC
CASSLWPQLGVGEQFF
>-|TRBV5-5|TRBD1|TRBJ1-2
TGTGCCAGCAGCCCGATACGCGGACAGGGTCGAGGCTACACCTTC
CASSPIRGQGRGYTF
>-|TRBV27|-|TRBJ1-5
TGTGCCAGCAGTCTCCTCGGAGGGGTGTCTGGAAGGCCCCAGCATTTT
CASSLLGGVSGRPQHF
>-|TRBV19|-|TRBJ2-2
TGTGCCAGTAGTATCGGATCTGGGTCCGGGGAGCTGTTTTTT
CASSIGSGSGELFF
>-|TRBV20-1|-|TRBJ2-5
TGCAGTGCTAGAGTTCTCGGGCCAGAAGAGACCCAGTACTTC
CSARVLGPEETQYF
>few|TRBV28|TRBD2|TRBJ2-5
TGTGCCAGCAGTTTAACTAGCGGGAGGGCCTCACGGACAGAGACCCAGTACTTC
CASSLTSGRASRTETQYF
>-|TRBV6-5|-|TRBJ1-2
TGTGCCAGCAGTTACAGGGCGGTAGCACTCACCTATGGCTACACCTTC
CASSYRAVALTYGYTF
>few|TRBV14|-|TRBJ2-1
TGTGCCAGCAGCCAAGATTTGCCAACCTTCTCTGGGGAGCAGTTCTTC
CASSQDLPTFSGEQFF
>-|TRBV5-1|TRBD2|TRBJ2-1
TGCGCCAGCAGCTTCTCGACTAGCGGGGACTACAATGAGCAGTTCTTC
CASSFSTSGDYNEQFF
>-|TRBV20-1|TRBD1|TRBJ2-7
TGCAGTGCCCCGGGACAGGGGCGGTACGAGCAGTACTTC
CSAPGQGRYEQYF
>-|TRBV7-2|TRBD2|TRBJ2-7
TGTGCCAGCAGCGAGACTAGCGGCTGGAGTGAGCAGTACTTC
CASSETSGWSEQYF
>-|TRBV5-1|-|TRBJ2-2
TGCGCCAGCAGCTTGGCCAAAATTTCTACGCTAACGAACACCGGGGAGCTGTTTTTT
CASSLAKISTLTNTGELFF
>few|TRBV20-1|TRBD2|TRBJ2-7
TGCAGTGCTGAGGTGCCTAGCGGAAACCGCGGGTACGAGCAGTACTTC
CSAEVPSGNRGYEQYF
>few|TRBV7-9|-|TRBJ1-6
TGTGCCAGCAGCTTACCAGGCAATTCTAATTCACCCCTCCACTTT
CASSLPGNSNSPLHF
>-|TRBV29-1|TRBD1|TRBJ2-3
TGCAGCGATCCAGCCGCCGGGACAGGGGATGGCTGGACAGATACGCAGTATTTT
CSDPAAGTGDGWTDTQYF
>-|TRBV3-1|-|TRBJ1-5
TGTGCCAGCAGCCAAGGATTGGGGGGGGTGAGCAATCAGCCCCAGCATTTT
CASSQGLGGVSNQPQHF
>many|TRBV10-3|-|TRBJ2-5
TGTGCCATCAGTGAGTCGACAGATCAAGAGACCCAGTACTTC
CAISESTDQETQYF
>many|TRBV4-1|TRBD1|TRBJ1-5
TGCGCCAGCAGCCAAGAAGCCCAGACAGGGGGAAGCGGCAATCAGCCCCAGCATTTT
CASSQEAQTGGSGNQPQHF
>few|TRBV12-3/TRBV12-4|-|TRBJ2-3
TGTGCCAGCAGTCCGGGTCCAGATACGCAGTATTTT
CASSPGPDTQYF
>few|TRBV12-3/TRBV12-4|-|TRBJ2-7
TGTGCCAGCGGGGAGGCCCTCTACGAGCAGTACTTC
CASGEALYEQYF
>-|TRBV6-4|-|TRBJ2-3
TGTGCCAGCAGTGACTCGATCGGGGGCACAGATACGCAGTATTTT
CASSDSIGGTDTQYF
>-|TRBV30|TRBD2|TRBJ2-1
TGTGCCTGGATGAATGTGGGACTAGCCTACAATGAGCAGTTCTTC
CAWMNVGLAYNEQFF
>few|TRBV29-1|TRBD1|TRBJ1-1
TGCAGCGTTGAGAACCGCCCGGGACAGGGGTTAGCTGAAGCTTTCTTT
CSVENRPGQGLAEAFF
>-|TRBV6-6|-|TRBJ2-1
TGTGCCAGCAGTTCCAATACTGTTGAGCAGTTCTTC
CASSSNTVEQFF
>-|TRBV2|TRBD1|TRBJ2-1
TGTGCCAGCAGTGAGGGACAGGGAAGCTCCTACAATGAGCAGTTCTTC
CASSEGQGSSYNEQFF
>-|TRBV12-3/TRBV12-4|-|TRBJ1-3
TGTGCCAGCAGTTCGGGCTTGTCTGGAAACACCATATATTTT
CASSSGLSGNTIYF
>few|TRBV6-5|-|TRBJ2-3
TGTGCCAGCAGTTACTCGGGGGCAGCCGGGACCGGGGCAGATACGCAGTATTTT
CASSYSGAAGTGADTQYF
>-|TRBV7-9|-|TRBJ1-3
TGTGCCGGCGCGGCAACAGGGTTTGGAAACACCATATATTTT
CAGAATGFGNTIYF
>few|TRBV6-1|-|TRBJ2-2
TGTGCCAGCAGTGAGTGGGGGTTCATCACCGGGGAGCTGTTTTTT
CASSEWGFITGELFF
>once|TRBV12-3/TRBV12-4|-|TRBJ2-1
TGTGCCAGCAGTGGGGGGCCGGACTCCTACAATGAGCAGTTCTTC
CASSGGPDSYNEQFF
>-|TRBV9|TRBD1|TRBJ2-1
TGTGCCAGCAGCGTAGTGGGGCAGGGGGATGAGCAGTTCTTC
CASSVVGQGDEQFF